This T cell receptor beta chain derives from a study of blood T cells in healthy people across ages. The CDR3 totals 15 residues. Trimming pared 9 bases from V and 0 bases from J, leaving 15 bases between. Per germline, CDR1 MNHEY and CDR2 SMNVEV (reference sequence). Primed by a sample-barcoded 5' primer and a J-beta primer mix, a second PCR proceeded for about 6 to 11 cycles. TCRdb used MiXCR to reprocess the 5' RACE reads, holding one entry per CDR3 protein. The table shows some 900,000 distinct CDR3 sequences, with under 50% occurring only once. The chain links TRBV27 to TRBJ2-1; D possibly uses TRBD1 or TRBD2 (5 bases each). Sequencing used blood. The receptor was isolated from a man aged 25-45 years in good health. CDR3: CASSWDASSYNEQFF. DNA for the CDR3: TGTGCCAGTTCTTGGGACGCAAGCTCCTACAATGAGCAGTTCTTC.